These 3 T cell receptor beta chains originate from one sample sequenced in a study of shared clonotypes between healthy human individuals. TCRdb's copy holds only in-frame clones and misses some; the assay was immunoSEQ multiplex PCR. Here the sample spans 2 million to 2.5 million clones, 95% being singletons. The sequenced material came from naive CD4+ T cells sorted from blood. The subset here: CD45RA+ positively selected. The receptors shown here come from a man between 18 and 29 years old in good health.

The CDR3, as DNA: TGTGCCAGCAGCTTTCAGGGGGCAATAGGCGGCACAGATACGCAGTATTTT. Encoded protein: CASSFQGAIGGTDTQYF. The rearrangement uses TRBV7-8 and TRBJ2-3; 8 nucleotides agree with TRBD1. Per the germline V gene, CDR1 is SGHVS and CDR2 is FQNEAQ. This CDR3 is 17 amino acids long. Losses at the gene ends were 3 bases for V and 1 base for J; bases not matched to a gene: 9.

V gene TRBV5-1 combines with J gene TRBJ2-2; 9 positions match TRBD2. Germline V gene sequence: CDR1 SGHRS, CDR2 YFSETQ. Trimming removed 9 bases from V and 7 bases from J; junction bases left unmatched: 19. This CDR3 has 17 residues. The CDR3 region has the DNA TGCGCCACCAAAACCGGGCCGGGGACTAGCCTTGTCGGGGAGCTGTTTTTT. Translation gives CATKTGPGTSLVGELFF.

The chain employs TRBV30 and TRBJ1-2, with 9 bases identical to TRBD1. Per the germline V gene, CDR1 is GTSNPN and CDR2 is SVGIG (reference sequence). Trimming cost V 3 bases and J 2 bases; bases outside gene matches: 10. The CDR3 covers 16 residues. CDR3 sequence (DNA): TGTGCCTGGAGCGATACCGGGACAGGGCCGAACTATGGCTACACCTTC. Its translation: CAWSDTGTGPNYGYTF.